The present T cell receptor beta chain was sequenced within a study of CD8 T cells in Susac syndrome. Findings of the study overall: Individuals included in the TCR sequencing and HLA analysis were acknowledged by the study to be relatively few in number.

Blood CD8+ and CD4+ T cells underwent high-throughput TCR beta sequencing. The multiple sclerosis control cohort comprised treatment-naive individuals presenting with stable or active relapsing-remitting disease. The CDR3 consists of 14 residues. Germline CDR1 reads MGHRA; CDR2 reads YSYEKL. Deletions cut 1 base from V and 4 bases from J, with 11 bases between. As for this clonotype: What it binds is unknown.

RNA was extracted with the RNeasy kit, and a quantity of roughly 0.5 to 1 ug was reverse transcribed using random hexamers. Across 54 Vbeta and 13 Jbeta, TCR beta CDR3 was amplified with immunoSEQ multiplex PCR. A single record per CDR3 protein comes from TCRdb applying MiXCR to the immunoSEQ multiplex PCR reads. Among 400,000 or so distinct CDR3 sequences, 85% to 90% were seen once, and the ten largest hold under 0.15%. Specimen: CD8+ T cells from PBMCs. The source of this sequence is a human donor with multiple sclerosis. This chain uses TRBV4-1 with TRBJ2-7; D possibly corresponds to TRBD2 (5 bases). DNA for the CDR3: TGCGCCAGCAGCCAAGTGTCAGCGGAATACGAGCAGTACTTC. This translates into CASSQVSAEYEQYF.